This entry is about one T cell receptor beta chain. From germline, CDR1 is MNHEY and CDR2 SVGEGT. Trimming at V came to 5 bases and at J to 5 bases, leaving 5 bases not matched to a gene. The CDR3 covers 14 residues. Only in-frame clones appear in the TCRdb table, and some are missing; sequencing was by immunoSEQ multiplex PCR. The sample lists almost 55,000 clones, 90% occurring once. The source of the sample is a study of blood T cell repertoires in COVID-19. The chain recombines TRBV6-2 or TRBV6-3 with TRBJ1-2; TRBD1 aligns across 10 bases. Sequenced: peripheral blood. This TCR derives from a woman between 40 and 50 years old with active COVID-19. This CDR3 is CASSDRGLVYGYTF. CDR3 DNA: TGTGCCAGCAGTGACAGGGGGCTCGTGTATGGCTACACCTTC.